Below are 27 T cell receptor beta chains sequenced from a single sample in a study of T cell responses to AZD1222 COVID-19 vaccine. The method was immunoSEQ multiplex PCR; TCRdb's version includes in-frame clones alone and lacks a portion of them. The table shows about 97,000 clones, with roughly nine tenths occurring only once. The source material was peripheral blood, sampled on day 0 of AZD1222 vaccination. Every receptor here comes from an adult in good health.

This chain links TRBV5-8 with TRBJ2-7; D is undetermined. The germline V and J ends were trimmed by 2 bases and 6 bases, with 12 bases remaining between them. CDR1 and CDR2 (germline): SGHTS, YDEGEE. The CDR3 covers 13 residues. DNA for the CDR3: TGTGCCAGCAGCTTTGGCCGACGAATCGAGCAGTACTTC. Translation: CASSFGRRIEQYF. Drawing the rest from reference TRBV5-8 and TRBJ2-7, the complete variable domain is EAGVTQSPTHLIKTRGQQATLRCSPISGHTSVYWYQQALGLGLQFLLWYDEGEERNRGNFPPRFSGRQFPNYSSELNVNALELEDSALYLCASSFGRRIEQYFGPGTRLTVT.

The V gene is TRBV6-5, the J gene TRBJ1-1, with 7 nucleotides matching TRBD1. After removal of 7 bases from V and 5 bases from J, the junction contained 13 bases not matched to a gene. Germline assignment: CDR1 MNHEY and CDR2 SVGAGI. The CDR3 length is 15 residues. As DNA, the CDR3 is TGTGCCAGCAAAAAGATTCAGGGGGAAGGTACTGAAGCTTTCTTT. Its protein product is CASKKIQGEGTEAFF.

CDR3 in amino acids: CASSQGRVGLNSPLHF. DNA for the CDR3: TGCGCCAGCAGCCAAGGCCGGGTCGGCCTTAATTCACCCCTCCACTTT. This chain links TRBV4-1 with TRBJ1-6; D is uncertain. V was shortened by 1 base and J by 6 bases, with 13 bases between the two germline ends. The CDR3 consists of 16 residues. The germline CDR1 and CDR2 sequences are MGHRA and YSYEKL.

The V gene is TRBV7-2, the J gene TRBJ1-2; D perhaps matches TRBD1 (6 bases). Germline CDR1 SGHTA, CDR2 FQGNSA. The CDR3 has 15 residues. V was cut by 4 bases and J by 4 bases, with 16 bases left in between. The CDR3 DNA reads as TGTGCCAGCAGCTCGAAACAACAGGGATCCTATGGCTACACCTTC. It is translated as CASSSKQQGSYGYTF.

The CDR3 reads CASSLIWSGYTF. In DNA form, the CDR3 reads TGTGCCAGCAGTTTAATCTGGTCAGGCTACACCTTC. The gene calls are TRBV28 and TRBJ1-2; D unclear. Trimming pared 2 bases from V and 8 bases from J, leaving 9 bases between. Germline-derived CDR1 and CDR2 are MDHEN and SYDVKM. The CDR3 length is 12 residues.

The CDR3 loop is CASSDGQQTPNYGYTF. DNA of the CDR3: TGCGCCAGCAGCGACGGACAGCAGACACCTAACTATGGCTACACCTTC. The chain has TRBV5-1 and TRBJ1-2; a possible D gene is TRBD1 (6 bases). Germline CDR1 and CDR2: SGHRS and YFSETQ. The CDR3 is 16 amino acids. Trimming cost V 4 bases and J 0 bases, with 16 bases left between them. The full variable domain, rest sourced from reference TRBV5-1 and TRBJ1-2, is KAGVTQTPRYLIKTRGQQVTLSCSPISGHRSVSWYQQTPGQGLQFLFEYFSETQRNKGNFPGRFSGRQFSNSRSEMNVSTLELGDSALYLCASSDGQQTPNYGYTFGSGTRLTVV.

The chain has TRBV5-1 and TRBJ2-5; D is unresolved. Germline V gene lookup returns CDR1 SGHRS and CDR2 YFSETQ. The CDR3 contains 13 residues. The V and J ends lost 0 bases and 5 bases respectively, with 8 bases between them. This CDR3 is CASSLDFGETQYF. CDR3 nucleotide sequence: TGCGCCAGCAGCTTGGATTTTGGGGAGACCCAGTACTTC.

CDR3 amino acids: CASSLGANYGYTF. In DNA, the CDR3 is TGTGCCAGCAGTTTAGGTGCTAACTATGGCTACACCTTC. This chain links TRBV12-3 or TRBV12-4 with TRBJ1-2; D gene unclear. This CDR3 spans 13 amino acids. V lost 1 base to trimming and J lost 0 bases, with 3 bases between them.

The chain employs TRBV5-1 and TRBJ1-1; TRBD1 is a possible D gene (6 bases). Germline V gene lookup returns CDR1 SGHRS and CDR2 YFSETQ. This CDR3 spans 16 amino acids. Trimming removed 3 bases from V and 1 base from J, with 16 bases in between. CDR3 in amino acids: CASSYGRLTGNTEAFF. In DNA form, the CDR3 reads TGCGCCAGCAGCTACGGACGCTTGACAGGGAACACTGAAGCTTTCTTT.

The CDR3 protein is CASSTGPEVHTEAFF. CDR3 sequence (DNA): TGTGCCAGTAGTACGGGCCCGGAAGTTCACACTGAAGCTTTCTTT. V gene TRBV19 combines with J gene TRBJ1-1; D gene unclear. V was shortened by 4 bases and J by 3 bases, with 15 bases between the two germline ends. From germline, CDR1 is LNHDA and CDR2 SQIVND (reference sequence). The length of the CDR3 is 15 residues. Looking up the rest from reference TRBV19 and TRBJ1-1 gives the full variable domain: DGGITQSPKYLFRKEGQNVTLSCEQNLNHDAMYWYRQDPGQGLRLIYYSQIVNDFQKGDIAEGYSVSREKKESFPLTVTSAQKNPTAFYLCASSTGPEVHTEAFFGQGTRLTVV.

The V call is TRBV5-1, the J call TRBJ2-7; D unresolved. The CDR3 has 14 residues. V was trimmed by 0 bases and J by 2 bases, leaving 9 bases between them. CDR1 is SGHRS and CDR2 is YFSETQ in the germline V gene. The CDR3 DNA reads TGCGCCAGCAGCTTGGGTCACACAGCCTACGAGCAGTACTTC. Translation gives CASSLGHTAYEQYF.

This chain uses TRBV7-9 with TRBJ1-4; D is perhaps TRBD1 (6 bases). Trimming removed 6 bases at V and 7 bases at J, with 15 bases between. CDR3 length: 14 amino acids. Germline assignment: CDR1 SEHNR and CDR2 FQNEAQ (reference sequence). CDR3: CASSTGSSREKLFF. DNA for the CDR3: TGTGCCAGCAGTACAGGGTCGTCGCGTGAAAAACTGTTTTTT.

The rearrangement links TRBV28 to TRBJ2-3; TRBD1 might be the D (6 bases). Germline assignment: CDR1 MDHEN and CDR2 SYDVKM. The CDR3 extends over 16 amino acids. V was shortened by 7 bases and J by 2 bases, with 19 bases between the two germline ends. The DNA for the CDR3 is TGTGCCAGCATGAGCGAGTTCGGGACACTCACAGATACGCAGTATTTT. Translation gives CASMSEFGTLTDTQYF. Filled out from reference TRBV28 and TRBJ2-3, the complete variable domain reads DVKVTQSSRYLVKRTGEKVFLECVQDMDHENMFWYRQDPGLGLRLIYFSYDVKMKEKGDIPEGYSVSREKKERFSLILESASTNQTSMYLCASMSEFGTLTDTQYFGPGTRLTVL.

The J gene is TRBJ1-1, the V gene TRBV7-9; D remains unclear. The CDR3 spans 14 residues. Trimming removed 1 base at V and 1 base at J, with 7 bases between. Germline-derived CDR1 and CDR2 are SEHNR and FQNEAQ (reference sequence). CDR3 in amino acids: CASSLDPKNTEAFF. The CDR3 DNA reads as TGTGCCAGCAGCTTAGATCCCAAGAACACTGAAGCTTTCTTT. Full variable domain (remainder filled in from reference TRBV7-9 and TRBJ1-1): DTGVSQNPRHKITKRGQNVTFRCDPISEHNRLYWYRQTLGQGPEFLTYFQNEAQLEKSRLLSDRFSAERPKGSFSTLEIQRTEQGDSAMYLCASSLDPKNTEAFFGQGTRLTVV.

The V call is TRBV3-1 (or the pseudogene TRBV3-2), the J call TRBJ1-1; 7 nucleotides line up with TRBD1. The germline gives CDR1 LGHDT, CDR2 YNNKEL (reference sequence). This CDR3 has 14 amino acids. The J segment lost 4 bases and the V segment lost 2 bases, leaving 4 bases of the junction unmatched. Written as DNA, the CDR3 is TGTGCCAGCAGCCAACAAAGGGGGCCCACTGAAGCTTTCTTT. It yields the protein CASSQQRGPTEAFF.

DNA of the CDR3: TGTGCCAGCAGCAAAGTACGGGACAGGTCCTACGAGCAGTACTTC. Protein product: CASSKVRDRSYEQYF. The J gene is TRBJ2-7, the V gene TRBV21-1; whether TRBD1, the table's D call, matches the DNA was not checked. TRBV21-1 is classified as a pseudogene. The CDR3 length is 15 residues.

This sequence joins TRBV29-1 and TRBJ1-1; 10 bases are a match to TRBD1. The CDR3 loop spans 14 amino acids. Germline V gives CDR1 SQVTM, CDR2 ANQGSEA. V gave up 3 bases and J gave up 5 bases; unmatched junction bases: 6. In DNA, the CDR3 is TGCAGCGTTGATATCGGACAGGGGGAAACTGAAGCTTTCTTT. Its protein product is CSVDIGQGETEAFF.

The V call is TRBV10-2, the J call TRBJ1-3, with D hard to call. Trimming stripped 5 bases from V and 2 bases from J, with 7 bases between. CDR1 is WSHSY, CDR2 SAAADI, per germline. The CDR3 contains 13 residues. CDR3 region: CASSWNPGNTIYF. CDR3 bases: TGCGCCAGCAGTTGGAACCCTGGAAACACCATATATTTT.

The CDR3 bases are TGTGCCAGCAGCTTAGACGGAGGCCATTTCTCTGGAAACACCATATATTTT. Translated: CASSLDGGHFSGNTIYF. The chain has TRBV7-8 and TRBJ1-3; no firm D call. The CDR3 consists of 17 residues. V lost 1 base, J lost 0 bases, and 13 bases lay in between. Germline V gene lookup returns CDR1 SGHVS and CDR2 FQNEAQ.

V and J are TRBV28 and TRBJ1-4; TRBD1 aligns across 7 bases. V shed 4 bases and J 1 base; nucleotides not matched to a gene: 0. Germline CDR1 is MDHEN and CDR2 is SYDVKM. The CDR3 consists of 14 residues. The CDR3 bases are TGTGCCAGCAGTTACAGGGGAACTAATGAAAAACTGTTTTTT. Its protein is CASSYRGTNEKLFF.

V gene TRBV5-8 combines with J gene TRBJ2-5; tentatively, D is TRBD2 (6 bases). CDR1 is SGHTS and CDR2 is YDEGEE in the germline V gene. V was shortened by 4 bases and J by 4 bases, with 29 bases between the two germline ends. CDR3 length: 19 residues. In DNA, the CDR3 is TGTGCCAGCAGCCCCAGAGCAGTACTAGCAGGTGAATGGCTAGAGACCCAGTACTTC. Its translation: CASSPRAVLAGEWLETQYF.

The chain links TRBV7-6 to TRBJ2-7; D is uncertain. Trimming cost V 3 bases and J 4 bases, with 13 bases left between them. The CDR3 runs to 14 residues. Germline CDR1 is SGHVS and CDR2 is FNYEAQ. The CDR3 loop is CASSLERLSYEQYF. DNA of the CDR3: TGTGCCAGCAGCTTGGAGAGGTTGTCTTACGAGCAGTACTTC.

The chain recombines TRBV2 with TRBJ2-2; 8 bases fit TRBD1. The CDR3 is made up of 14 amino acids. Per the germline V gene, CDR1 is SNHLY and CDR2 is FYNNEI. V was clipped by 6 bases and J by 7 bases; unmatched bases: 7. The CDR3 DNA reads TGTGCCAGCAGGGAACAGGGGGGCCTCGGGGAGCTGTTTTTT. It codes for CASREQGGLGELFF.

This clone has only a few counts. CDR3 nucleotide sequence: TGTGCCAGCAGTGAAGCGGGGGGGACCTACAATGAGCAGTTCTTC. It yields the protein CASSEAGGTYNEQFF. The rearrangement uses TRBV6-1 and TRBJ2-1; TRBD2 aligns across 7 bases. The J segment lost 2 bases and the V segment lost 0 bases, leaving 1 base of the junction unmatched. The CDR3 loop spans 15 amino acids. Germline loops: CDR1 MNHNS, CDR2 SASEGT.

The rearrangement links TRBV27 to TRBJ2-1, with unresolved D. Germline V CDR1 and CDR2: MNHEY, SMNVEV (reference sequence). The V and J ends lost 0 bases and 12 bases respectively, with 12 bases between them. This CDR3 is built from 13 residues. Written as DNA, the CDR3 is TGTGCCAGCAGTTTATCCGGGCCGGTTGGGCAGTTCTTC. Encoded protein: CASSLSGPVGQFF.

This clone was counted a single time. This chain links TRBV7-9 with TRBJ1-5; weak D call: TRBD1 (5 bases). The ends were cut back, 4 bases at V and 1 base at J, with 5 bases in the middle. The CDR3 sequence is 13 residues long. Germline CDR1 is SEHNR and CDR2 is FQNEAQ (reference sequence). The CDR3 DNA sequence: TGTGCCAGCAGCTGGGGGAGCAATCAGCCCCAGCATTTT. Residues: CASSWGSNQPQHF.

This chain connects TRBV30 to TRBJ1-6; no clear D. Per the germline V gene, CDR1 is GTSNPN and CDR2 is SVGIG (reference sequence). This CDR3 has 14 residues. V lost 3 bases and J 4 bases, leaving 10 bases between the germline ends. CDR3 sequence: CAWRTGGYNSPLHF. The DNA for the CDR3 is TGTGCCTGGAGGACCGGAGGATATAATTCACCCCTCCACTTT. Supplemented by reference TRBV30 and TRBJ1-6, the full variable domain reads SQTIHQWPATLVQPVGSPLSLECTVEGTSNPNLYWYRQAAGRGLQLLFYSVGIGQISSEVPQNLSASRPQDRQFILSSKKLLLSDSGFYLCAWRTGGYNSPLHFGNGTRLTVT.